Listed below are T cell receptor beta chains from one sample, sequenced in a study of Ad26.COV2.S vaccination and SARS-CoV-2 variants. The method was immunoSEQ multiplex PCR; TCRdb's version includes in-frame clones alone and lacks a portion of them. The table includes some 270,000 clones, around nine tenths detected once. Material: peripheral blood, obtained in a trial of Ad26.COV2.S vaccine versus placebo. The source of these receptors is a person aged 18-60 years who received the Ad26.COV2.S COVID-19 vaccine or a placebo. Both conserved end residues are part of each CDR3. The order of the fields is CDR3 DNA, CDR3 protein, clone size, V gene, J gene, D gene. A D gene is named only where the DNA matches it firmly. For some rows the clone size is stated as once, few or many, or as a class when expanded; others skip it.

CDR3 DNA: TGTGCCAGCAGCCAAGTTAACAGCTTCTATGGCTACACCTTC
CDR3 protein: CASSQVNSFYGYTF
clone size: .
V gene: TRBV3-1/TRBV3-2
J gene: TRBJ1-2
D gene: .

CDR3 DNA: TGTGCCAGCAGTGAACCGGACAGGCAGACCCAGTACTTC
CDR3 protein: CASSEPDRQTQYF
clone size: .
V gene: TRBV25-1
J gene: TRBJ2-5
D gene: TRBD1

CDR3 DNA: TGCGCCAGCAGCCAAGAGTTAAGGACTGAAGCTTTCTTT
CDR3 protein: CASSQELRTEAFF
clone size: once
V gene: TRBV4-3
J gene: TRBJ1-1
D gene: .

CDR3 DNA: TGTGCCAGCAGCTTGGCAGAGGGGACGGGGAAAAACATTCAGTACTTC
CDR3 protein: CASSLAEGTGKNIQYF
clone size: .
V gene: TRBV7-9
J gene: TRBJ2-4
D gene: .

CDR3 DNA: TGTGCCAGCAGTGACAGGGGCCCCTCCCATGAGCAGTTCTTC
CDR3 protein: CASSDRGPSHEQFF
clone size: .
V gene: TRBV2
J gene: TRBJ2-1
D gene: .

CDR3 DNA: TGTGCCAGCAGTGTCCAGTCTAGCGGGAGGGCCGAGACCCAGTACTTC
CDR3 protein: CASSVQSSGRAETQYF
clone size: .
V gene: TRBV6-1
J gene: TRBJ2-5
D gene: TRBD2

CDR3 DNA: TGTGCCAGCAGCGTCAGGGGGCATCAGCCCCAGCATTTT
CDR3 protein: CASSVRGHQPQHF
clone size: once
V gene: TRBV5-6
J gene: TRBJ1-5
D gene: TRBD1

CDR3 DNA: TGTGCCACCCAGGAACAGAACACCGGGGAGCTGTTTTTT
CDR3 protein: CATQEQNTGELFF
clone size: .
V gene: TRBV24-1
J gene: TRBJ2-2
D gene: .

CDR3 DNA: TGTGCCTGGAGTGTACTAGCGGGTATCACAGATACGCAGTATTTT
CDR3 protein: CAWSVLAGITDTQYF
clone size: .
V gene: TRBV30
J gene: TRBJ2-3
D gene: TRBD2

CDR3 DNA: TGTGCCACCAGTGATCCTCCGGGACAGGGGACCGGGGAGCTGTTTTTT
CDR3 protein: CATSDPPGQGTGELFF
clone size: .
V gene: TRBV24-1
J gene: TRBJ2-2
D gene: TRBD1

CDR3 DNA: TGTGCCAGTAGGAGAACCGTGGGACAAAGCTCTGGAAACACCATATATTTT
CDR3 protein: CASRRTVGQSSGNTIYF
clone size: once
V gene: TRBV19
J gene: TRBJ1-3
D gene: .

CDR3 DNA: TGTGCCAGCAGTTACACAGGGACTGAAAAACTGTTTTTT
CDR3 protein: CASSYTGTEKLFF
clone size: .
V gene: TRBV6-6
J gene: TRBJ1-4
D gene: .

CDR3 DNA: TGTGCCAGCAGTTACTCGATGCGAGCGGGGGGCACAGATACGCAGTATTTT
CDR3 protein: CASSYSMRAGGTDTQYF
clone size: few
V gene: TRBV6-2/TRBV6-3
J gene: TRBJ2-3
D gene: TRBD2

CDR3 DNA: TGTGCCAGCAGGGGTACCGGGACACCTTCCTACGAGCAGTACTTC
CDR3 protein: CASRGTGTPSYEQYF
clone size: .
V gene: TRBV6-6
J gene: TRBJ2-7
D gene: .

CDR3 DNA: TGTGCCAGCAGCCCCCGGTTAGGGGGAGCTAGAGATACGCAGTATTTT
CDR3 protein: CASSPRLGGARDTQYF
clone size: .
V gene: TRBV7-9
J gene: TRBJ2-3
D gene: .

CDR3 DNA: TGCGCCAGCAGCCAAGATTCTAGCATCCCCTACTATGGCTACACCTTC
CDR3 protein: CASSQDSSIPYYGYTF
clone size: .
V gene: TRBV4-3
J gene: TRBJ1-2
D gene: .

CDR3 DNA: TGTGCCAGCAGTCGCCGACAGGGACCCTACAATGAGCAGTTCTTC
CDR3 protein: CASSRRQGPYNEQFF
clone size: .
V gene: TRBV6-2/TRBV6-3
J gene: TRBJ2-1
D gene: TRBD1

CDR3 DNA: TGTGCCAGTAAAGTGGGGGGGACAGGCGTGAACACTGAAGCTTTCTTT
CDR3 protein: CASKVGGTGVNTEAFF
clone size: .
V gene: TRBV19
J gene: TRBJ1-1
D gene: TRBD1

CDR3 DNA: TGTGCCAGCAGCCAAGGGGGGCTAACCGCTTCCTACAATGAGCAGTTCTTC
CDR3 protein: CASSQGGLTASYNEQFF
clone size: .
V gene: TRBV4-2
J gene: TRBJ2-1
D gene: .

CDR3 DNA: TGCGCCAGCAGTGAAGGACAACTTGCAACTAATGAAAAACTGTTTTTT
CDR3 protein: CASSEGQLATNEKLFF
clone size: .
V gene: TRBV10-2
J gene: TRBJ1-4
D gene: .

CDR3 DNA: TGTGCCAGCAGCACCCAGGGGGGACTAGCCACAGATACGCAGTATTTT
CDR3 protein: CASSTQGGLATDTQYF
clone size: .
V gene: TRBV7-2
J gene: TRBJ2-3
D gene: TRBD2

CDR3 DNA: TGTGCCAGCTCACCCGGCCAAGGGAGCACAGATACGCAGTATTTT
CDR3 protein: CASSPGQGSTDTQYF
clone size: .
V gene: TRBV18
J gene: TRBJ2-3
D gene: .

CDR3 DNA: TGTGCCAGCAGCACGACAAGCACGACACCCCTCCACTTT
CDR3 protein: CASSTTSTTPLHF
clone size: few
V gene: TRBV11-2
J gene: TRBJ1-6
D gene: .

CDR3 DNA: TGTGCCAGCAGTCCCGGGTATACGCAGTATTTT
CDR3 protein: CASSPGYTQYF
clone size: .
V gene: TRBV12-3/TRBV12-4
J gene: TRBJ2-3
D gene: .

CDR3 DNA: TGTGCCAGCAGCAGGGGTGACAAGGGAGTCACTGAAGCTTTCTTT
CDR3 protein: CASSRGDKGVTEAFF
clone size: .
V gene: TRBV6-4
J gene: TRBJ1-1
D gene: .

CDR3 DNA: TGCGCCAGCAGTGAATGGGGGACGGACTATAGCTCCTATAATTCACCCCTCCACTTT
CDR3 protein: CASSEWGTDYSSYNSPLHF
clone size: once
V gene: TRBV10-1
J gene: TRBJ1-6
D gene: .

CDR3 DNA: TGCGCCAGCAGTCAAACGACTGGAATTTACGAGCAGTACTTC
CDR3 protein: CASSQTTGIYEQYF
clone size: .
V gene: TRBV5-1
J gene: TRBJ2-7
D gene: .

CDR3 DNA: TGTGCCTGGGCGGGACAGGCAGTCTCTGGAAACACCATATATTTT
CDR3 protein: CAWAGQAVSGNTIYF
clone size: once
V gene: TRBV30
J gene: TRBJ1-3
D gene: TRBD1

CDR3 DNA: TGTGCCAGCACCGGGGGCCTTAGTATGAACACTGAAGCTTTCTTT
CDR3 protein: CASTGGLSMNTEAFF
clone size: .
V gene: TRBV6-6
J gene: TRBJ1-1
D gene: .

CDR3 DNA: TGTGCCAGTATGACGGGGGGTGTGACGGGGAAGGGCAAAAACATTCAGTACTTC
CDR3 protein: CASMTGGVTGKGKNIQYF
clone size: .
V gene: TRBV19
J gene: TRBJ2-4
D gene: TRBD2

CDR3 DNA: TGTGCCAGCAGGCTAACCATTTACAATGAGCAGTTCTTC
CDR3 protein: CASRLTIYNEQFF
clone size: .
V gene: TRBV6-5
J gene: TRBJ2-1
D gene: .

CDR3 DNA: TGTGCCAGCAGTTTAGACACCGGGGAGCTGTTTTTT
CDR3 protein: CASSLDTGELFF
clone size: .
V gene: TRBV12-3/TRBV12-4
J gene: TRBJ2-2
D gene: .

CDR3 DNA: TGTGCTAGCAGCTCGCGACAGGGGGGTAGCACAGATACGCAGTATTTT
CDR3 protein: CASSSRQGGSTDTQYF
clone size: .
V gene: TRBV21-1
J gene: TRBJ2-3
D gene: .

CDR3 DNA: TGCGCCAGCAGCTTCCTGGACAGGGTTAATGAAAAACTGTTTTTT
CDR3 protein: CASSFLDRVNEKLFF
clone size: .
V gene: TRBV5-1
J gene: TRBJ1-4
D gene: TRBD1

CDR3 DNA: TGTGCCAGCAGTGAATTCAGGCGGACCGGAGCTTTCTTT
CDR3 protein: CASSEFRRTGAFF
clone size: .
V gene: TRBV6-1
J gene: TRBJ1-1
D gene: .

CDR3 DNA: TGCAGTGCTAGTGACAGGGGGCTTAACTATGGCTACACCTTC
CDR3 protein: CSASDRGLNYGYTF
clone size: .
V gene: TRBV20-1
J gene: TRBJ1-2
D gene: TRBD1

CDR3 DNA: TGTGCCAGCATTCGGGGCCTGCGTGACACTGAAGCTTTCTTT
CDR3 protein: CASIRGLRDTEAFF
clone size: once
V gene: TRBV2
J gene: TRBJ1-1
D gene: .

CDR3 DNA: TGTGCCAGTAGCAAGCGGGCCTACAATGAGCAGTTCTTC
CDR3 protein: CASSKRAYNEQFF
clone size: .
V gene: TRBV19
J gene: TRBJ2-1
D gene: .

CDR3 DNA: TGTGCCAGCAGCCGGGGGAGTCCTAGCGGGAGGATGGGGGAGCTGTTTTTT
CDR3 protein: CASSRGSPSGRMGELFF
clone size: .
V gene: TRBV3-1/TRBV3-2
J gene: TRBJ2-2
D gene: TRBD2

CDR3 DNA: TGTGCCAGCAGAGGAGGAGCGGCAACTTCCTACAATGAGCAGTTCTTC
CDR3 protein: CASRGGAATSYNEQFF
clone size: .
V gene: TRBV27
J gene: TRBJ2-1
D gene: .

CDR3 DNA: TGTGCCACCAGTAAAAGAGCGTGGGGGGGTGAGCAGTTCTTC
CDR3 protein: CATSKRAWGGEQFF
clone size: once
V gene: TRBV24-1
J gene: TRBJ2-1
D gene: TRBD2

CDR3 DNA: TGTGCCAGCTCACCATCCGGACAGGGAGGCTATGGCTACACCTTC
CDR3 protein: CASSPSGQGGYGYTF
clone size: few
V gene: TRBV18
J gene: TRBJ1-2
D gene: TRBD1

CDR3 DNA: TGTGCCAGCAGCCAAGAGGGTGGCAATCAGCCCCAGCATTTT
CDR3 protein: CASSQEGGNQPQHF
clone size: .
V gene: TRBV4-2
J gene: TRBJ1-5
D gene: .

CDR3 DNA: TGTGCCAGCAGTAATGGACAGATTAATTCACCCCTCCACTTT
CDR3 protein: CASSNGQINSPLHF
clone size: once
V gene: TRBV6-5
J gene: TRBJ1-6
D gene: .

CDR3 DNA: TGTGCCAGCAGCTTGTTTTCTGTGGATTCACCCCTCCACTTT
CDR3 protein: CASSLFSVDSPLHF
clone size: .
V gene: TRBV7-8
J gene: TRBJ1-6
D gene: .

CDR3 DNA: TGTGCCAGCAGCGTAGTGACTTCGGGACAGGGGTACAATGAGCAGTTCTTC
CDR3 protein: CASSVVTSGQGYNEQFF
clone size: .
V gene: TRBV9
J gene: TRBJ2-1
D gene: TRBD1

CDR3 DNA: TGCGCCAGCAGCTTGCCGGATCAGCCCCAGCATTTT
CDR3 protein: CASSLPDQPQHF
clone size: .
V gene: TRBV5-1
J gene: TRBJ1-5
D gene: .

CDR3 DNA: TGCGCCAGCAGCAACTTGGACTTCTCTGGGGCCAACGTCCTGACTTTC
CDR3 protein: CASSNLDFSGANVLTF
clone size: .
V gene: TRBV4-3
J gene: TRBJ2-6
D gene: .

CDR3 DNA: TGTGCCAGCTCACCACCCGGCGCCTACGAGCAGTACTTC
CDR3 protein: CASSPPGAYEQYF
clone size: .
V gene: TRBV18
J gene: TRBJ2-7
D gene: .

CDR3 DNA: TGTGCCAGCAGGGGTGGGACAGGGGGCTACTCTGGAAACACCATATATTTT
CDR3 protein: CASRGGTGGYSGNTIYF
clone size: .
V gene: TRBV27
J gene: TRBJ1-3
D gene: TRBD1

CDR3 DNA: TGTGCCAGCACTGAAGCCGGGACTCGCACAGATACGCAGTATTTT
CDR3 protein: CASTEAGTRTDTQYF
clone size: .
V gene: TRBV6-1
J gene: TRBJ2-3
D gene: .

CDR3 DNA: TGTGCCAGCAGCCCCCTTCGGCGCACAGATACGCAGTATTTT
CDR3 protein: CASSPLRRTDTQYF
clone size: .
V gene: TRBV7-6
J gene: TRBJ2-3
D gene: .

CDR3 DNA: TGTGCCAGTGGGACTCCGTACACAGATACGCAGTATTTT
CDR3 protein: CASGTPYTDTQYF
clone size: many
V gene: TRBV19
J gene: TRBJ2-3
D gene: .

CDR3 DNA: TGTGCCAGCAGCAACCGGGACAGGGGCCGCTTCACTGAAGCTTTCTTT
CDR3 protein: CASSNRDRGRFTEAFF
clone size: .
V gene: TRBV5-6
J gene: TRBJ1-1
D gene: TRBD1